This T cell receptor beta chain derives from a study of OX40 agonist ivuxolimab in advanced cancers. CDR3 size: 14 residues. Deletions cut 4 bases from V and 0 bases from J, with 9 bases between. Germline values: CDR1 LNHDA, CDR2 SQIVND (reference sequence). Broader study findings: No determination was made of the antigen specificity of the expanded peripheral T cells.

With respect to this clone: Its target is not known.

Profiling relied on immunoSEQ multiplex PCR, and the TCRdb table lists in-frame clones only, not all of them. The table has fewer than 85,000 clones, around 83% seen once. The chain employs TRBV19 and TRBJ1-1; D is uncertain. Sequenced here: CD4+ or CD8+ T cells sorted from blood, sampled in a trial of the OX40 agonist ivuxolimab. The origin of this receptor is an adult with an advanced solid tumor such as melanoma, head and neck, liver or kidney cancer. CDR3 sequence: CASSKAFMNTEAFF. In DNA, the CDR3 is TGTGCCAGTAGTAAGGCTTTCATGAACACTGAAGCTTTCTTT.